The 24 T cell receptor beta chains below all came from one sample that was sequenced in a study of T cells after yellow fever vaccination. TCRdb itself ran the 5' RACE reads through MiXCR, one entry per CDR3 protein. The table includes some 420,000 distinct CDR3 sequences, approximately 18% detected once. This sample comprised PBMCs, obtained before the yellow fever booster vaccination. These receptors all come from a young man who received the YFV17D yellow fever vaccine.

This chain connects TRBV2 to TRBJ1-1; D ambiguous. This CDR3 spans 13 amino acids. Trimming pared 7 bases from V and 2 bases from J, leaving 11 bases between. Germline values: CDR1 SNHLY, CDR2 FYNNEI. The CDR3 DNA sequence: TGTGCCAGCAAAATCGAGGAAAACACTGAAGCTTTCTTT. This gives the protein CASKIEENTEAFF.

The chain is built from TRBV18 and TRBJ1-2, with D unclear. This CDR3 is 17 amino acids long. V lost 1 base and J lost 5, with 20 bases in between. The V gene's germline CDR1 is KGHSH and CDR2 LQKENI. CDR3: CASSPLKVQSSIYGYTF. The CDR3 DNA follows: TGTGCCAGCTCACCACTCAAGGTCCAATCCTCGATTTATGGCTACACCTTC.

Written as DNA, the CDR3 is TGTGCCAGCAGTCACCTGGGAGTTCATGGCTACACCTTC. This gives the protein CASSHLGVHGYTF. The chain has TRBV6-5 and TRBJ1-2; D unresolved. CDR3 length equals 13 residues. Germline V gene sequence: CDR1 MNHEY, CDR2 SVGAGI. The V and J ends lost 5 bases and 6 bases respectively, with 13 bases between them.

CDR3 region: CASSEFWTGGREPSGELFF. CDR3 sequence (DNA): TGTGCCAGCAGTGAATTCTGGACAGGGGGCAGAGAGCCTTCCGGGGAGCTGTTTTTT. The chain links TRBV25-1 to TRBJ2-2; 11 positions agree with TRBD1. Trimming took 1 base from V and 6 from J; bases not matched to a gene: 13. Germline V CDR1 and CDR2: MGHDK, SYGVNS. This CDR3 is built from 19 residues.

This chain connects TRBV7-9 to TRBJ1-3, with D possibly matching TRBD1 (5 bases). This CDR3 contains 15 residues. The germline V gene has CDR1 SEHNR and CDR2 FQNEAQ (reference sequence). Trimming pared 5 bases from V and 3 bases from J, leaving 14 bases between. CDR3 sequence (DNA): TGTGCCAGCAGCCTACCCGGGACTTATGGAAACACCATATATTTT. Protein: CASSLPGTYGNTIYF.

CDR3 protein: CASSLSRRNEQFF. CDR3 nucleotide sequence: TGTGCCAGCAGTTTATCTCGCAGGAATGAGCAGTTCTTC. This chain joins TRBV27 and TRBJ2-1; D uncertain. The CDR3 loop spans 13 amino acids. V lost 0 bases to trimming and J lost 7 bases, with 7 bases between them. Germline CDR1 MNHEY, CDR2 SMNVEV (reference sequence).

This clonotype turned up a few times. The chain carries TRBV5-1 and TRBJ2-3, with D possibly being TRBD1 (5 bases). V gave up 10 bases and J gave up 5 bases, with 23 bases separating them. The CDR3 contains 15 residues. Germline V CDR1 and CDR2: SGHRS, YFSETQ. CDR3 residues: CAGAELGLLGDTQYF. The CDR3 DNA sequence: TGCGCCGGGGCGGAGTTAGGTCTTTTAGGAGATACGCAGTATTTT.

V is TRBV4-1 and J is TRBJ2-3, with no clear D. This CDR3 has 14 amino acids. Germline assignment: CDR1 MGHRA and CDR2 YSYEKL. Trimming shortened V by 0 bases and J by 4 bases, and 8 bases separated the two germline ends. In DNA, the CDR3 is TGCGCCAGCAGCCAAGACTGGGATCCAGATACGCAGTATTTT. It translates to CASSQDWDPDTQYF.

The gene calls are TRBV18 and TRBJ2-1; TRBD1 matches at 7 bases. V lost 6 bases to trimming and J lost 4 bases; unmatched junction nucleotides: 6. Looked up from germline, CDR1 is KGHSH and CDR2 is LQKENI. CDR3 length: 14 residues. The CDR3 nucleotides read TGTGCCAGCTCTTCCGGGACAGAGTACAATGAGCAGTTCTTC. Its protein product is CASSSGTEYNEQFF.

The rearrangement links TRBV20-1 to TRBJ1-1; D perhaps matches TRBD1 (6 bases). Germline loops: CDR1 DFQATT, CDR2 SNEGSKA (reference sequence). Deletions cut 5 bases from V and 0 bases from J, with 10 bases between. This CDR3 region has 13 residues. The CDR3 DNA is TGCAGTGCTGCCGGGACACTGAACACTGAAGCTTTCTTT. Its translation is CSAAGTLNTEAFF.

The CDR3 sequence: CASSPRQVLGRETQYF. The DNA for the CDR3 is TGTGCCAGCTCACCCCGACAGGTTCTTGGGCGAGAGACCCAGTACTTC. This chain uses TRBV18 with TRBJ2-5; D perhaps matches TRBD1 (6 bases). This CDR3 has 16 residues. Trimming removed 3 bases from V and 4 bases from J, with 18 bases in between. The germline gives CDR1 KGHSH, CDR2 LQKENI. The full variable domain, in which reference TRBV18 and TRBJ2-5 provide the parts outside the CDR3, is NAGVMQNPRHLVRRRGQEARLRCSPMKGHSHVYWYRQLPEEGLKFMVYLQKENIIDESGMPKERFSAEFPKEGPSILRIQQVVRGDSAAYFCASSPRQVLGRETQYFGPGTRLLVL.

In its sample, this clonotype was seen many times. The rearrangement links TRBV6-5 to TRBJ1-1, with D tentatively TRBD1 (6 bases). The CDR3 is 15 amino acids. The V and J ends lost 2 bases and 4 bases respectively, with 14 bases between them. Germline-derived CDR1 and CDR2 are MNHEY and SVGAGI. The CDR3 region has the DNA TGTGCCAGCAGTTACAGGTCGGCAGGGGCCACTGAAGCTTTCTTT. Residues: CASSYRSAGATEAFF.

At least ten counts were recorded for this clonotype. CDR3 amino acids: CASSQDRFSNQPQHF. CDR3 nucleotide sequence: TGCGCCAGCAGCCAAGACAGGTTTAGCAATCAGCCCCAGCATTTT. The V call is TRBV4-3, the J call TRBJ1-5; D unclear. Trimming cost V 0 bases and J 0 bases, with 6 bases left between them. Per germline, CDR1 LGHNA and CDR2 YSLEER. The CDR3 consists of 15 residues.

The V gene is TRBV7-2, the J gene TRBJ1-1, with TRBD1 as a possible D gene (5 bases). CDR1 is SGHTA, CDR2 FQGNSA, per germline. Trimming removed 10 bases at V and 10 bases at J, with 19 bases between. The CDR3 spans 12 residues. The CDR3 is CATSGPHTAAFF. In DNA, the CDR3 is TGTGCCACCTCAGGGCCCCACACCGCAGCTTTCTTT.

This rearrangement joins TRBV19 to TRBJ1-1; D might be TRBD1 (5 bases). This CDR3 region has 14 residues. Trimming removed 6 bases at V and 0 bases at J, with 11 bases between. Germline loops: CDR1 LNHDA, CDR2 SQIVND (reference sequence). In nucleotides, the CDR3 is TGTGCCAGTAGGGCGGGACGGCTGAACACTGAAGCTTTCTTT. This encodes CASRAGRLNTEAFF.

The chain joins TRBV7-2 to TRBJ1-3, with a possible D match to TRBD1 (5 bases). Trimming cost V 1 base and J 3 bases, with 10 bases left between them. CDR1 and CDR2 (germline): SGHTA, FQGNSA. This CDR3 has 15 residues. CDR3 in amino acids: CASSLEPGSGNTIYF. CDR3 bases: TGTGCCAGCAGCTTAGAGCCAGGGAGTGGAAACACCATATATTTT.

This clonotype has a handful of counts. The rearrangement joins TRBV2 to TRBJ1-4; weak D call: TRBD1 (5 bases). V was clipped by 6 bases and J by 8 bases, with 16 bases between them. Germline assignment: CDR1 SNHLY and CDR2 FYNNEI. The CDR3 is made up of 14 amino acids. CDR3 loop: CASREQAAVEKLFF. In DNA form, the CDR3 reads TGTGCCAGCAGGGAACAGGCGGCAGTCGAAAAACTGTTTTTT.

This CDR3 reads CAAAGTLGSGELFF. The CDR3 nucleotides read TGTGCCGCCGCCGGGACCCTGGGGTCCGGGGAGCTGTTTTTT. The chain uses TRBV2 and TRBJ2-2; D may match TRBD1 or TRBD2 (5 bases each). This CDR3 is built from 14 residues. Germline-derived CDR1 and CDR2 are SNHLY and FYNNEI. Between the trimmed V and J ends, which lost 11 bases and 6 bases, there was a span of 19 bases. Filled out from reference TRBV2 and TRBJ2-2, the complete variable domain reads EPEVTQTPSHQVTQMGQEVILRCVPISNHLYFYWYRQILGQKVEFLVSFYNNEISEKSEIFDDQFSVERPDGSNFTLKIRSTKLEDSAMYFCAAAGTLGSGELFFGEGSRLTVL.

This clonotype has just a few counts. CDR3 DNA sequence: TGCGCCAGCAGTGTTTCCCTCTACGAGCAGTACGTC. Translation: CASSVSLYEQYV. V is TRBV10-2 and J is TRBJ2-7, with D uncertain. V lost 4 bases, J lost 3 bases, and 7 bases lay in between. CDR3 length equals 12 residues. Per the germline V gene, CDR1 is WSHSY and CDR2 is SAAADI.

The J gene is TRBJ2-7, the V gene TRBV29-1, with TRBD1 matching over 12 bases. V shed 3 bases and J 7 bases; nucleotides not matched to a gene: 4. The CDR3 is made up of 13 amino acids. Germline loops: CDR1 SQVTM, CDR2 ANQGSEA. CDR3 region: CSVDGTGGGEQYF. The CDR3 DNA sequence: TGCAGCGTTGATGGGACAGGGGGCGGGGAGCAGTACTTC.

This clonotype was seen a few times. The chain is built from TRBV3-1 and TRBJ2-7; a weak D match, TRBD1 (6 bases). V lost 0 bases and J lost 6, with 12 bases in between. CDR3 size: 14 residues. Germline V gene lookup returns CDR1 LGHDT and CDR2 YNNKEL (reference sequence). In DNA form, the CDR3 reads TGTGCCAGCAGCCAAGATTCGCCCAGGGGCGAGCAGTACTTC. Encoded protein: CASSQDSPRGEQYF.

Here the CDR3 DNA reads TGTGCCAGCAGCCTCCGGCCCCTCGGGACAGATGGAGATACGCAGTATTTT. Translated, it gives CASSLRPLGTDGDTQYF. The chain recombines TRBV5-4 with TRBJ2-3; 7 nucleotides line up with TRBD1. The CDR3 spans 17 residues. The germline CDR1 and CDR2 sequences are SGHNT and YYREEE (reference sequence). V shed 4 bases and J 5 bases; nucleotides not matched to a gene: 16.

This clonotype was observed a few times. The J gene is TRBJ2-1, the V gene TRBV5-1; 16 bases are shared with TRBD2. V shed 0 bases and J 12 bases; nucleotides not matched to a gene: 9. Germline assignment: CDR1 SGHRS and CDR2 YFSETQ. This CDR3 has 17 residues. The chain's CDR3 is CASSLEGTSGGAGLQFF. As DNA, the CDR3 is TGCGCCAGCAGCTTGGAGGGGACTAGCGGGGGGGCCGGTCTGCAGTTCTTC.

This chain links TRBV6-1 with TRBJ2-4; D not resolved. Germline CDR1 and CDR2: MNHNS and SASEGT. Trimming shortened V by 7 bases and J by 0 bases, and 7 bases separated the two germline ends. The CDR3 spans 13 residues. The DNA for the CDR3 is TGTGCCAGCATCGGGCTAGCCAAAAACATTCAGTACTTC. Its translation is CASIGLAKNIQYF.